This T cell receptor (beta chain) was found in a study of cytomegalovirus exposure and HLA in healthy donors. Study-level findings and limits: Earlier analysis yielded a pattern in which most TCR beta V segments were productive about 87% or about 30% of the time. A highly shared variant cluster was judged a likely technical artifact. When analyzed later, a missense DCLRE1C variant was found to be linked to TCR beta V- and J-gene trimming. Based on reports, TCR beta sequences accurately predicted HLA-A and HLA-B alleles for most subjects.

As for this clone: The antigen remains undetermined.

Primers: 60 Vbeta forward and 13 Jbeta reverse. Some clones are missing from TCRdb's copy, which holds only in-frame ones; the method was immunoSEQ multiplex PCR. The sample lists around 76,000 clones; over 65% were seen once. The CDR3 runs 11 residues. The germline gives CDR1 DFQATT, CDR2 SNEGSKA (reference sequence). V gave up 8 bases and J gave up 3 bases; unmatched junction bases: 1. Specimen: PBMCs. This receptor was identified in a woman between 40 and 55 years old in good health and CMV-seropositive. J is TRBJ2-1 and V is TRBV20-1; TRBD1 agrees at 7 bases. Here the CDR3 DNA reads TGCAGTAACAGGGGCTACAATGAGCAGTTCTTC. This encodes CSNRGYNEQFF.